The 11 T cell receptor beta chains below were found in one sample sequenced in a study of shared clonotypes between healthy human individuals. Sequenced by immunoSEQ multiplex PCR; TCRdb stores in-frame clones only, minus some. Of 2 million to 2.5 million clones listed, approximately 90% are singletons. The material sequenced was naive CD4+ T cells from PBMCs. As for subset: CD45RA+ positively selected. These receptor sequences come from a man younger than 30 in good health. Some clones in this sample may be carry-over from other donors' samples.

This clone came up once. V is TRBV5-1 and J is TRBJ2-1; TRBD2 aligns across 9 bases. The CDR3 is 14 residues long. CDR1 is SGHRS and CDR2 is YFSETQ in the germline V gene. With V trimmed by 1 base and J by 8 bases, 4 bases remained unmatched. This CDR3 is CASSLTSGSHEQFF. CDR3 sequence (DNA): TGCGCCAGCAGCTTGACTAGCGGGTCGCATGAGCAGTTCTTC.

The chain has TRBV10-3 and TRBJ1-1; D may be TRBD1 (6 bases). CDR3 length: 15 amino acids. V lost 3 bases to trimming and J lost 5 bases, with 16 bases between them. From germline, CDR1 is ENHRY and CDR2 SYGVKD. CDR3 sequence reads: CAISEGPGDGTEAFF. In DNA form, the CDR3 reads TGTGCCATCAGTGAAGGCCCAGGGGATGGAACTGAAGCTTTCTTT.

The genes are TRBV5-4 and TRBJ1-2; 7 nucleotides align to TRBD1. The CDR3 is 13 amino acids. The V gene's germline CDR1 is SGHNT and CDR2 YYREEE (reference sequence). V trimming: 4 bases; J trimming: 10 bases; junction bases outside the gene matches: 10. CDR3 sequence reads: CASSHDRDSTYTF. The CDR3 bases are TGTGCCAGCAGCCACGACAGGGATAGTACCTACACCTTC.

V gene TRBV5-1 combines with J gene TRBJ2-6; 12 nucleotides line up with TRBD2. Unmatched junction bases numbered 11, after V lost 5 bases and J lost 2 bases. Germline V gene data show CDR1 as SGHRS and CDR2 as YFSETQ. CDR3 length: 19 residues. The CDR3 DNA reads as TGCGCCAGCAGACAGACTAGCGGGAGTTCCTCTACTGGGGCCAACGTCCTGACTTTC. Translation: CASRQTSGSSSTGANVLTF.

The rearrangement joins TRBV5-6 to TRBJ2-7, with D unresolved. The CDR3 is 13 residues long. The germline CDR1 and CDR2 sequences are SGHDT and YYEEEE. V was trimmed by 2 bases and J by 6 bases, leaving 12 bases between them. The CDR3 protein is CASSFRWVSEQYF. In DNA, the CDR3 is TGTGCCAGCAGCTTTCGGTGGGTGTCCGAGCAGTACTTC.

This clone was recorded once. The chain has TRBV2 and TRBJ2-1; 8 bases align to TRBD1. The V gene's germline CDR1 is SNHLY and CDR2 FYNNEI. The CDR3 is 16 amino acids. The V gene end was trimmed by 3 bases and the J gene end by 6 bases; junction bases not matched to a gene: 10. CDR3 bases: TGTGCCAGCAGTGATCCCCGGACAGGGTACCGCAATGAGCAGTTCTTC. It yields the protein CASSDPRTGYRNEQFF.

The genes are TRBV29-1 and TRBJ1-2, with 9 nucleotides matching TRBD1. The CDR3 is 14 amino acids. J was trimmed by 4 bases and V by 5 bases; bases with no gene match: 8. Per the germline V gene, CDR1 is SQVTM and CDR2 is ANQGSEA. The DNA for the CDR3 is TGCAGCGTTCTACGGGACAGGGACTCCTATGGCTACACCTTC. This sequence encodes CSVLRDRDSYGYTF. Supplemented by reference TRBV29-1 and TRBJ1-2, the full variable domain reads SAVISQKPSRDICQRGTSLTIQCQVDSQVTMMFWYRQQPGQSLTLIATANQGSEATYESGFVIDKFPISRPNLTFSTLTVSNMSPEDSSIYLCSVLRDRDSYGYTFGSGTRLTVV.

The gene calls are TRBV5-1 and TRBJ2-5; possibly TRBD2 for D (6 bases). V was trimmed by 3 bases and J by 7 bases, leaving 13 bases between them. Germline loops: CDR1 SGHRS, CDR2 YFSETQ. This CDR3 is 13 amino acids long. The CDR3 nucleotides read TGCGCCAGCAGCTCGGGCGGGAAGGGGACCCAGTACTTC. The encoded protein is CASSSGGKGTQYF.

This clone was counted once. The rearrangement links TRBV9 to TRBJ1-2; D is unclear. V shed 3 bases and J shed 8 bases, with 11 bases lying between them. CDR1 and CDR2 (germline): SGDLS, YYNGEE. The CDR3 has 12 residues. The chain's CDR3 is CASSGAARGYTF. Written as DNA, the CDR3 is TGTGCCAGCAGCGGGGCTGCGAGGGGCTACACCTTC. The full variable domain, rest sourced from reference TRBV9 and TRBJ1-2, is DSGVTQTPKHLITATGQRVTLRCSPRSGDLSVYWYQQSLDQGLQFLIQYYNGEERAKGNILERFSAQQFPDLHSELNLSSLELGDSALYFCASSGAARGYTFGSGTRLTVV.

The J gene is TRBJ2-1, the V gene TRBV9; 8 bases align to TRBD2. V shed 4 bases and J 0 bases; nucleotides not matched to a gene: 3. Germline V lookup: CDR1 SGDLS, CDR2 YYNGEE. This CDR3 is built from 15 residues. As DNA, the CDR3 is TGTGCCAGCAGCCGAAGCGGGGGCTCCTACAATGAGCAGTTCTTC. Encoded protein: CASSRSGGSYNEQFF.

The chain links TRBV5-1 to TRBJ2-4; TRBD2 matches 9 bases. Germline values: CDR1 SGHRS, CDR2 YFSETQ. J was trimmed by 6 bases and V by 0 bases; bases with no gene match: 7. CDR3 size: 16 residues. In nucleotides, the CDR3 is TGCGCCAGCAGCTTGGTGGCTAGCGGGATTGGAAACATTCAGTACTTC. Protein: CASSLVASGIGNIQYF.